Following are 2 T cell receptor beta chains from one sample sequenced in a study of sequential checkpoint blockade in melanoma. Profiling relied on immunoSEQ multiplex PCR, and the TCRdb table lists in-frame clones only, not all of them. The sample holds more than 35,000 clones; approximately 91% are singletons and the top ten take around 11%. This sample's treatment: randomized to nivolumab then ipilimumab (arm A) or the reverse (arm B). The source material was CD8+ T cells sorted from blood (inferred from file names), sampled from a patient given nivolumab and ipilimumab in sequence. The source of these receptors is a human donor with melanoma.

The chain employs TRBV11-3 and TRBJ2-5, with TRBD1 matching 9 bases. There are 17 residues in the CDR3. Germline trimming cut 6 bases from V and 5 bases from J; bases unmatched to any gene: 16. The V gene's germline CDR1 is SGHNT and CDR2 YENEEA. This CDR3 reads CASSHNPDRGAIETQYF. The CDR3 DNA reads as TGTGCCAGCAGTCACAATCCGGACAGGGGAGCTATCGAGACCCAGTACTTC.

The chain employs TRBV20-1 and TRBJ2-7; possibly TRBD1 for D (5 bases). Between the trimmed V and J ends, which lost 3 bases and 3 bases, there was a span of 6 bases. The germline V gene encodes CDR1 DFQATT and CDR2 SNEGSKA (reference sequence). The CDR3 covers 11 residues. The DNA of the CDR3 is TGCAGTGCTAGCCAGGGCTACGAGCAGTACTTC. It specifies CSASQGYEQYF.